This TCR beta chain was sequenced during a study of T cells after yellow fever vaccination. Study observations and caveats: Compared with primary, the secondary response was weaker and peaked at day 5, not 15. Detected again after the booster were most primary-vaccination clones, at about 96% CD4 and more than 70% CD8.

A universal primer site and UMIs were added as TCR cDNA was made by 5'RACE template switching. TCRdb independently ran MiXCR on the 5' RACE reads; one entry per CDR3 protein. The sample shows about 360,000 distinct CDR3 sequences, 6.2% of them seen only once. Of note for this clonotype: Its antigen is currently unknown.

Trimming left V 2 bases short and J 4 bases short, with 11 bases between. The germline V gene encodes CDR1 SEHNR and CDR2 FQNEAQ (reference sequence). This CDR3 contains 14 residues. The receptor was isolated from a man aged 25-40 years who received the YFV17D yellow fever vaccine. This specimen was PBMCs, taken 5 days after the yellow fever booster vaccination. The gene calls are TRBV7-9 and TRBJ2-5, with a tentative D call TRBD2 (6 bases). The CDR3 reads CASSLQGLGETQYF. CDR3 DNA: TGTGCCAGCAGCTTACAGGGACTCGGAGAGACCCAGTACTTC.